This passage covers 14 T cell receptor beta chains from one sample sequenced in a study of blood T cells in healthy people across ages. A second PCR, run for about 7 to 11 cycles, used a sample-barcoded 5' primer plus a J-beta primer mix. TCRdb passed the 5' RACE reads through MiXCR, listing each CDR3 protein once. The table lists 700,000 to 850,000 distinct CDR3 sequences, 35% to 40% of them singletons, with over 10% in the top ten. The sequenced sample consisted of blood. The receptors here all came from a man between 18 and 35 years old in good health.

This clonotype was seen only a few times. V and J are TRBV12-3 or TRBV12-4 and TRBJ2-1, with D maybe TRBD1 (5 bases). The CDR3 runs 12 residues. The V and J ends lost 7 bases and 10 bases respectively, with 14 bases between them. The DNA of the CDR3 is TGTGCCAGCAACCAGGGCACCTACGAGCAGTTCTTC. This gives the protein CASNQGTYEQFF.

This clonotype was seen only a few times. V and J are TRBV12-3 or TRBV12-4 and TRBJ1-2, with D possibly TRBD1 on 6 matching bases. V was trimmed by 6 bases and J by 4 bases, leaving 12 bases between them. CDR3 length: 13 residues. The CDR3 reads CASRLSRGYGYTF. The CDR3 nucleotides read TGTGCCAGCAGATTAAGCAGGGGCTATGGCTACACCTTC.

J is TRBJ1-2 and V is TRBV25-1; D gene uncertain. V was trimmed by 3 bases and J by 4 bases, leaving 3 bases between them. Germline loops: CDR1 MGHDK, CDR2 SYGVNS. This CDR3 comprises 11 residues. CDR3 region: CASSDLYGYTF. The CDR3 bases are TGTGCCAGCAGTGATCTCTATGGCTACACCTTC.

The chain employs TRBV12-3 or TRBV12-4 and TRBJ2-3; a weak D match, TRBD1 (5 bases). The CDR3 runs to 12 residues. V was cut by 8 bases and J by 4 bases, with 10 bases left in between. In DNA, the CDR3 is TGTGCCAGCCGGCTAGGGGCAGATACGCAGTATTTT. Translated, it gives CASRLGADTQYF.

The V gene is TRBV7-9, the J gene TRBJ1-1; TRBD1 might be the D (6 bases). This CDR3 spans 17 amino acids. Germline loops: CDR1 SEHNR, CDR2 FQNEAQ (reference sequence). V was cut by 4 bases and J by 1 base, with 19 bases left in between. The CDR3 sequence: CASSSLFGGLRNTEAFF. In nucleotides, the CDR3 is TGTGCCAGCAGCTCCCTCTTTGGGGGGCTGAGGAACACTGAAGCTTTCTTT.

The rearrangement joins TRBV4-1 to TRBJ1-1; weak D call: TRBD1 (5 bases). Trimming removed 3 bases at V and 9 bases at J, with 17 bases between. Germline-derived CDR1 and CDR2 are MGHRA and YSYEKL. The CDR3 has 14 amino acids. CDR3 in amino acids: CASSQTERRTKAFF. The DNA of the CDR3 is TGCGCCAGCAGCCAGACAGAGCGGCGGACTAAAGCTTTCTTT.

This chain connects TRBV5-1 to TRBJ2-1; TRBD1 matches 10 bases. The CDR3 totals 14 residues. V shed 4 bases, J shed 10 bases, and the junction held 8 bases outside the gene matches. Germline-derived CDR1 and CDR2 are SGHRS and YFSETQ. CDR3 nucleotide sequence: TGCGCCAGCAGCCCGGACAGGGGGGCTTACGAGCAGTTCTTC. This encodes CASSPDRGAYEQFF.

This clonotype was seen more than once but under ten times. This chain links TRBV7-9 with TRBJ2-3; 8 bases match TRBD2. The V gene end was trimmed by 1 base and the J gene end by 2 bases; junction bases not matched to a gene: 5. Germline V gene lookup returns CDR1 SEHNR and CDR2 FQNEAQ (reference sequence). This CDR3 has 16 amino acids. CDR3 loop: CASSLGTSPLTDTQYF. In DNA form, the CDR3 reads TGTGCCAGCAGCTTAGGGACTAGCCCCCTCACAGATACGCAGTATTTT.

On this clonotype: Mismatch with germline at one junction end may stem from a read error. The V call is TRBV6-2 or TRBV6-3, the J call TRBJ2-7; D ambiguous. Germline loops: CDR1 MNHEY, CDR2 SVGEGT. There are 13 residues in the CDR3. Here the CDR3 reads CVSNDKGSYEQYF. The CDR3 DNA reads TGTGTCAGCAACGACAAAGGTTCCTACGAGCAGTACTTC.

This clonotype has a count of ten or more. The CDR3 loop is CASSLDRDGYTF. Written as DNA, the CDR3 is TGCGCCAGCAGCTTGGACAGGGATGGCTACACCTTC. The rearrangement joins TRBV5-1 to TRBJ1-2, with D possibly matching TRBD1 (6 bases). The V end was cut by 0 bases, the J end by 6 bases, with 6 bases between. This CDR3 comprises 12 residues. The germline gives CDR1 SGHRS, CDR2 YFSETQ.

The rearrangement uses TRBV7-2 and TRBJ1-5; no clear D. Trimming shortened V by 7 bases and J by 2 bases, and 18 bases separated the two germline ends. The V gene's germline CDR1 is SGHTA and CDR2 FQGNSA. The CDR3 has 16 amino acids. CDR3 residues: CASTPCGRGGNQPQHF. CDR3 nucleotide sequence: TGTGCCAGCACCCCGTGTGGACGCGGGGGCAATCAGCCCCAGCATTTT.

The chain recombines TRBV3-1 with TRBJ1-1, with TRBD1 matching over 7 bases. This CDR3 comprises 14 residues. Germline V gene sequence: CDR1 LGHDT, CDR2 YNNKEL (reference sequence). Trimming cost V 2 bases and J 5 bases; bases outside gene matches: 5. The CDR3 sequence is CASSQQTGVTEAFF. CDR3 DNA: TGTGCCAGCAGCCAACAAACAGGGGTGACTGAAGCTTTCTTT. Complete variable domain (other parts from reference TRBV3-1 and TRBJ1-1): DTAVSQTPKYLVTQMGNDKSIKCEQNLGHDTMYWYKQDSKKFLKIMFSYNNKELIINETVPNRFSPKSPDKAHLNLHINSLELGDSAVYFCASSQQTGVTEAFFGQGTRLTVV.

The chain carries TRBV5-1 and TRBJ2-1; D gene unclear. Germline loops: CDR1 SGHRS, CDR2 YFSETQ. Deletions cut 1 base from V and 2 bases from J, with 13 bases between. The CDR3 covers 16 residues. The CDR3 spells CASSLNAVPTYNEQFF. The CDR3 nucleotides read TGCGCCAGCAGCTTGAATGCGGTCCCGACCTACAATGAGCAGTTCTTC.

This clonotype was detected a few times. V and J are TRBV12-3 or TRBV12-4 and TRBJ2-3; D not certain. Trimming removed 6 bases at V and 14 bases at J, with 27 bases between. The CDR3 consists of 15 residues. The CDR3 DNA follows: TGTGCCAGCAGCCCCTTGGCCACGATCTTCAAAGACGGGTATTTT. This encodes CASSPLATIFKDGYF.